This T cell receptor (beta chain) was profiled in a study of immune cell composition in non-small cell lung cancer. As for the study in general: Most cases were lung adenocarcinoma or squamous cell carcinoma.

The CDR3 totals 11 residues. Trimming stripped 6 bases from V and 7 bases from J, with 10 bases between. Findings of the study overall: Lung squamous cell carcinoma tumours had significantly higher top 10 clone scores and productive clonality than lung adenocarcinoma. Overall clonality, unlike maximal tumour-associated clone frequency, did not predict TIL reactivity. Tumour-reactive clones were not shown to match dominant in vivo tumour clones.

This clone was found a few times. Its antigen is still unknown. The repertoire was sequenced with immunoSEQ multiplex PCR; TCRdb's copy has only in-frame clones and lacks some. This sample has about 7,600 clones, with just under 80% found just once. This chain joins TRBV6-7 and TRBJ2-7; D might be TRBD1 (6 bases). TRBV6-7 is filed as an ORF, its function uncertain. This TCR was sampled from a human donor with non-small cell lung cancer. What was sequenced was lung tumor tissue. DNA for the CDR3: TGTGCCAGCAGCCCAGGGGAAGAGCAGTACTTC. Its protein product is CASSPGEEQYF.